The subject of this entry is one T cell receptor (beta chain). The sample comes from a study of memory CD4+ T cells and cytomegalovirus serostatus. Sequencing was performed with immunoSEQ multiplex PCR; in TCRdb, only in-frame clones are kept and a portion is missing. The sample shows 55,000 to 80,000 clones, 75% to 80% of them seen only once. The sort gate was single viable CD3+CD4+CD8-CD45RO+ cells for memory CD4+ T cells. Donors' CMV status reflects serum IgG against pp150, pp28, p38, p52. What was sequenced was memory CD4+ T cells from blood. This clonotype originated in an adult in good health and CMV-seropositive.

The CDR3 coding sequence is TGCGCCAGCAGCTTGGCCGGGCAGGGGATCGGAGCTTTCTTT. It is translated as CASSLAGQGIGAFF. V gene TRBV5-1 combines with J gene TRBJ1-1; D possibly corresponds to TRBD1 (6 bases). V lost 0 bases, J lost 10 bases, and 16 bases lay in between. The CDR3 is 14 residues long. Germline values: CDR1 SGHRS, CDR2 YFSETQ.